Below, 8 T cell receptor beta chains from the same sample are listed, as sequenced in a study of OX40 agonist ivuxolimab in advanced cancers. Using immunoSEQ multiplex PCR, the repertoire was profiled, and TCRdb retains in-frame clones only, with some absent. The sample has about 60,000 clones, about 82% seen once. The sample consisted of CD4+ or CD8+ T cells sorted from blood, taken in a trial of the OX40 agonist ivuxolimab. The receptor set was obtained from an adult with an advanced solid tumor such as melanoma, head and neck, liver or kidney cancer.

V gene TRBV28 combines with J gene TRBJ1-4; TRBD1 might be the D (6 bases). The CDR3 contains 14 residues. The germline gives CDR1 MDHEN, CDR2 SYDVKM. V was shortened by 6 bases and J by 8 bases, with 16 bases between the two germline ends. The CDR3 sequence: CASSLRGGREKLFF. CDR3 coding DNA: TGTGCCAGCAGCCTGAGGGGGGGACGGGAAAAACTGTTTTTT.

This chain links TRBV7-3 with TRBJ1-6, with D possibly being TRBD1 (6 bases). This CDR3 is built from 13 residues. The V end was cut by 4 bases, the J end by 10 bases, with 11 bases between. Germline CDR1 SGHTA, CDR2 FQGTGA. For the CDR3, the DNA is TGTGCCAGCAGCTCCGACAGGCGGTCACCCCTCCACTTT. Translated: CASSSDRRSPLHF.

CDR3 in DNA: TGTGCCAGCAGTTCCAGCCCTCGACAGGGTGGGATTGGCTACACCTTC. Amino acids: CASSSSPRQGGIGYTF. The chain uses TRBV6-5 and TRBJ1-2; 7 nucleotides line up with TRBD1. This CDR3 contains 16 residues. V lost 4 bases and J lost 7; bases outside the gene matches: 15. The germline gives CDR1 MNHEY, CDR2 SVGAGI.

The J gene is TRBJ2-2, the V gene TRBV7-9, with no clear D. The CDR3 is 17 residues long. Per the germline V gene, CDR1 is SEHNR and CDR2 is FQNEAQ (reference sequence). With 4 bases removed from V and 6 bases from J, the gap between germline ends came to 21 bases. The CDR3 is CASSSYDSRIRSGELFF. CDR3 coding DNA: TGTGCCAGCAGCTCCTACGACTCCCGAATACGTTCCGGGGAGCTGTTTTTT.

The chain uses TRBV5-1 and TRBJ2-1, with unresolved D. CDR1 and CDR2 (germline): SGHRS, YFSETQ. The CDR3 consists of 14 residues. V lost 3 bases, J lost 5 bases, and 12 bases lay in between. The CDR3 is CASSSKLPDNEQFF. Written as DNA, the CDR3 is TGCGCCAGCAGCTCGAAACTTCCGGACAATGAGCAGTTCTTC.

The chain uses TRBV7-2 and TRBJ1-1; the D is unclear. The CDR3 loop spans 11 amino acids. Trimming removed 5 bases at V and 8 bases at J, with 9 bases between. The germline V gene has CDR1 SGHTA and CDR2 FQGNSA. This chain's CDR3 is CASSANREAFF. The CDR3 DNA follows: TGTGCCAGCAGCGCCAATAGGGAAGCTTTCTTT.

The gene calls are TRBV5-6 and TRBJ1-1; D is uncertain. Trimming removed 2 bases at V and 1 base at J, with 6 bases between. The CDR3 length is 13 residues. Looked up from germline, CDR1 is SGHDT and CDR2 is YYEEEE. The CDR3 sequence is CASSFRRNTEAFF. The CDR3 region has the DNA TGTGCCAGCAGCTTCAGGAGGAACACTGAAGCTTTCTTT.

The chain recombines TRBV19 with TRBJ1-2, with TRBD1 as a possible D gene (5 bases). CDR3 size: 13 residues. V shed 0 bases and J shed 8 bases, with 10 bases lying between them. Per germline, CDR1 LNHDA and CDR2 SQIVND (reference sequence). DNA for the CDR3: TGTGCCAGTAGTATAGACAGGGAAGACGGCTACACCTTC. Amino acid sequence: CASSIDREDGYTF.